Sequencing of this TCR beta chain was carried out in a study of blood T cell repertoires in COVID-19. At the level of the study: PBMCs, B-cell-depleted T cells, or T cells provided the cDNA or gDNA that made up the material.

Libraries were prepared by immunoSEQ multiplex PCR; TCRdb keeps only in-frame clonotypes and omits some of them. There are approximately 280,000 clones in the sample; 85% occur only once, and about 2.5% lies in the top ten. Enrolled through a virtual design, the participants were between roughly 18 and 95 years of age and came from 24 US areas. The recovered donors of Cohort 3 showed two negative PCRs, clearance, or symptom resolution. This CDR3 region has 14 residues. The V gene lost 4 bases and the J gene lost 0 bases, with 6 bases spanning the gap. Germline V gene sequence: CDR1 MNHEY, CDR2 SMNVEV (reference sequence).

The receptor's source is a woman between 50 and 59 years old who had recovered from COVID-19. The chain recombines TRBV27 with TRBJ1-4; no reliable D call. Sequencing was performed on PBMCs or T cells enriched from blood (not recorded which). The CDR3 coding sequence is TGTGCCAGCAGTTCGTATACAACTAATGAAAAACTGTTTTTT. It codes for CASSSYTTNEKLFF.